These 2 T cell receptor beta chains originate from one sample sequenced in a study of OX40 agonist ivuxolimab in advanced cancers. TCRdb's copy holds only in-frame clones and misses some; the assay was immunoSEQ multiplex PCR. The sample has around 62,000 clones, 80% to 90% seen once. The sample consisted of CD4+ or CD8+ T cells sorted from blood, taken in a trial of the OX40 agonist ivuxolimab. The receptors originated from an adult with an advanced solid tumor such as melanoma, head and neck, liver or kidney cancer.

The V gene is TRBV2, the J gene TRBJ2-3; possibly TRBD2 for D (5 bases). V dropped 3 bases and J dropped 2 bases, with 12 bases sitting between them. Per the germline V gene, CDR1 is SNHLY and CDR2 is FYNNEI. The CDR3 has 15 amino acids. CDR3 sequence: CASSDRVAITDTQYF. Written as DNA, the CDR3 is TGTGCCAGCAGTGATCGGGTAGCGATCACAGATACGCAGTATTTT.

V gene TRBV7-2 combines with J gene TRBJ2-5; perhaps TRBD2 as D (6 bases). CDR3 length: 14 residues. Germline V CDR1 and CDR2: SGHTA, FQGNSA. V lost 1 base, J lost 4 bases, and 10 bases lay in between. CDR3 protein: CASSLGGERETQYF. The CDR3 nucleotides are TGTGCCAGCAGCTTAGGGGGGGAGAGAGAGACCCAGTACTTC. Drawing the rest from reference TRBV7-2 and TRBJ2-5, the complete variable domain is GAGVSQSPSNKVTEKGKDVELRCDPISGHTALYWYRQSLGQGLEFLIYFQGNSAPDKSGLPSDRFSAERTGGSVSTLTIQRTQQEDSAVYLCASSLGGERETQYFGPGTRLLVL.